This TCR beta chain stems from a study of T-cell memory formation after mild COVID-19 (dated by TCRdb to the early 2020s). Study-wide context: Most TCR sequence clusters were specific to one of the two donors. In a couple of donors, T-cell clones that expanded and contracted after mild COVID-19 were tracked by sequencing TCRalpha and TCRbeta repertoires over time. The cohort was made up of two young adult volunteers, one female and one male, who were previously healthy.

TCRdb names Illumina NovaSeq 6000 as the instrument used. TCRalpha and TCRbeta cDNA libraries were built by 5'RACE with constant-segment primers, adding sample barcodes and unique molecular identifiers. Trizol reagent was used to extract RNA from every sample. The libraries were amplified in two PCR steps, and the second step added a second sample barcode and Illumina TruSeq adapters. Sequencing of libraries was performed on an Illumina NovaSeq with 2 x 150 bp paired-end reads. Processing in the source paper ran as follows. Demultiplexing of reads and collapsing into UMI-guided consensus sequences were performed with migec v1.2.7. Using mixcr v2.1.11, the UMI consensuses were aligned to TRA and TRB V and J templates and assembled into clonotypes. A clonotype was counted as expanded or contracted only when both edgeR and NoisET called the clonotype significant, with the noise models trained on biological replicates. For edgeR calls, a false discovery rate-adjusted p below 0.01 and a log2 fold-change threshold of 1 were applied. As an exploratory analysis of dynamics, PCA with hierarchical clustering was applied to max-normalized trajectories of the 1000 most abundant clonotypes. The CD4 or CD8 phenotype of responding clones was assigned using the separately sequenced CD4+ and CD8+ repertoires. Using fastp trimming at Q25 and MiXCR clonotype assembly, TCRdb reanalyzed the public sequencing data and kept in-frame beta chains. CDR3 protein duplicates are merged, each entry listing the most common genes and DNA. The V and J calls and clone size are TCRdb's, not the authors'. Recorded for this sample are about 400,000 distinct CDR3 sequences; about 20% of them occurred a single time. The ten largest clones represent 20% to 25% of the sample.

With respect to this clonotype: Its antigen has not been determined. No much larger clone exists at a distance of one base, and base qualities are not known.

Ficoll-Paque density gradient centrifugation was used to isolate PBMCs. Compared with germline, V lacks 4 bases and J lacks 8 bases; bases without a gene match: 9. CDR1 SEHNR and CDR2 FQNEAQ were looked up in the germline V gene (reference sequence). The CDR3, cysteine through phenylalanine, is 15 amino acids long. Just CDR3 DNA is preserved here, 45 bases in frame from base 1. General study outcomes and caveats: Only a couple of mild cases were covered in the study, and larger cohorts including severe cases with pre-infection samples were considered necessary. Contracting CD4+ clones turned up mainly in the CM and EM memory subsets, whereas EMRA was where CD8+ clones were enriched. Clones that contracted from day 15 to 85 showed balanced CD4/CD8 phenotypes, whereas a second wave of clones that expanded from day 15 to 37 leaned towards CD4+. The detection of some responding clones in pre-infection memory suggests that pre-existing cross-reactive memory T cells joined the SARS-CoV-2 response. Whether the second-wave clones peaking on day 37 were SARS-CoV-2 specific was not confirmed.

This receptor was obtained from a young man who had mild COVID-19 (a few samples of this study predate the infection). The sample titles of this study are shuffled in the database, so cell type and time point are left out; the donor was told from shared clones. The sequencing sample was made of PBMCs or a T cell subset sorted from them (not recorded which). This receptor chain uses TRBV7-9 and TRBJ2-1; TRBD1 aligns with 9 central bases. The sequenced DNA is TGTGCCAGCAGCTCTTTCCGGGACAGGGCCGATGAGCAGTTCTTC. Its protein product is CASSSFRDRADEQFF. This CDR3, with the reference TRBV7-9 and TRBJ2-1 proteins standing in past its ends, gives the full variable domain DTGVSQNPRHKITKRGQNVTFRCDPISEHNRLYWYRQTLGQGPEFLTYFQNEAQLEKSRLLSDRFSAERPKGSFSTLEIQRTEQGDSAMYLCASSSFRDRADEQFFGPGTRLTVL.